This T cell receptor (beta chain) was captured in a study of CD8 T cells in Susac syndrome (dated by TCRdb to the late 2010s). Background on the whole study: Of the Susac syndrome patients who were sequenced, eight or nine were in clinical remission while more than five had clinically active disease. At blood withdrawal, Susac syndrome patients were either therapy-naive, taking corticosteroids (in some cases with IVIg as well), or taking IVIg alone. The study used repertoire sequencing to test whether antigen drove CD8+ T cell activation and differentiation in Susac syndrome. CD8+ T cell repertoire clonality was compared between more than ten healthy donors, approximately 14 Susac syndrome patients and 15 or so multiple sclerosis patients. The paper as a whole reports these results and caveats: The number of individuals in the TCR sequencing and HLA analysis was recognized as being relatively small. Roughly 15 and five Susac-specific public clones were found in the total CD8+ and CD8+ TEMRA repertoires, respectively. Clonal expansion was seen in Susac syndrome CD8+ repertoires, peaking in CD8+ TEMRA cells and being greater in clinically active patients than in remitting ones.

The CDR3, cysteine through phenylalanine, is 14 amino acids long. CDR3 DNA is the only sequence kept; it has 42 bases, read in frame from the first base. Deletion took 1 base off V and 3 bases off J, with a span of 9 bases between the germline ends. The germline V gene (reference sequence) sets CDR1 to LGHDT and CDR2 to YNNKEL. Details on this clonotype: Its antigen remains undetermined. The input lacks base qualities; no much larger clone sits a single base away.

RNA was extracted using the RNeasy kit, and 0.5 to 1 microgram was reverse transcribed with random hexamers. The immunoSEQ multiplex PCR assay, which covers 54 Vbeta and 13 Jbeta segments, was used to amplify TCR beta CDR3 regions. Bias from PCR amplification was corrected by using a synthetic template baseline for primer optimization and for computational correction. Per the source publication's procedure: Reads were annotated to V, D and J genes per IMGT and analyzed with immunoSEQ Analyzer, keeping only productive sequences. To calculate clonality, Shannon entropy was normalized by log2 of the number of productive unique sequences and then subtracted from one. For each patient and control, public and private clones were evaluated among the 100 most prevalent clones. A clone was defined as Susac-specific if it was absent from the healthy and MS cohorts, from roughly 990 published viral clones and from other ImmuneACCESS disease sequences. TCRdb reran the public reads through fastp at Q25 and MiXCR, keeping productive beta chains. Under each unique CDR3 protein, matching rows form one entry showing the most common genes and DNA. These V and J calls derive from TCRdb rather than the authors' analysis. This sample has about 100,000 distinct CDR3 sequences in its table, and around 95% of those were observed once. Jointly, the top ten make up 0.3% of the sample.

High-throughput TCR beta sequencing profiled peripheral blood CD8+ and CD4+ T cells from healthy donors, Susac syndrome patients and multiple sclerosis patients. The Susac syndrome patients fulfilled recently defined diagnostic criteria for either definite or probable disease. Bulk CD8+ and CD4+ T cells were purified by magnetic negative isolation, while CD8+ TEMRA cells were enriched using FACS. Blood was collected in EDTA tubes and processed within 24 hours, with PBMCs isolated through density gradient centrifugation. PBMCs intended for TCR sequencing were frozen in liquid nitrogen and were later thawed in a 37 degrees C water bath. The sorted or isolated CD4+, CD8+ and CD8+ TEMRA cells had a purity of 90% or higher.

The sample consisted of CD8+ T cells from PBMCs. The TCR was taken from a human donor with Susac syndrome. The V and J segments used are TRBV3-1 and TRBJ1-2; there is no confident call for the D gene. The CDR3 sequence is CASSQAEGYYGYTF. At the DNA level, the sequence is TGTGCCAGCAGCCAAGCGGAGGGTTACTATGGCTACACCTTC.